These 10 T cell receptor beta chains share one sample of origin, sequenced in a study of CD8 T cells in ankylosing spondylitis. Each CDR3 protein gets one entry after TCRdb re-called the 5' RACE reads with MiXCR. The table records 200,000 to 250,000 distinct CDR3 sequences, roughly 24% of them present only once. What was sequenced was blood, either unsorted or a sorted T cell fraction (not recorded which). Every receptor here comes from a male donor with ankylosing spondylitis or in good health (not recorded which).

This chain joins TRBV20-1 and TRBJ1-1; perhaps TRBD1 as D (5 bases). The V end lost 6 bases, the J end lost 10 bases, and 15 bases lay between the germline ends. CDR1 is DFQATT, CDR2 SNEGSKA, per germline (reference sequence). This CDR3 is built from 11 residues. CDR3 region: CSARGESSAFF. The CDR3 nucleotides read TGCAGTGCCCGGGGGGAGAGTTCAGCTTTCTTT.

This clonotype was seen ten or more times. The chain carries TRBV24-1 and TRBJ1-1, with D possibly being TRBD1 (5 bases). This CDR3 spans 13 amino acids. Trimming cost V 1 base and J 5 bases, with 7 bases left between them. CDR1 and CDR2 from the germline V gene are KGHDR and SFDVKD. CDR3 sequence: CATSDFGATEAFF. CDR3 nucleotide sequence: TGTGCCACCAGTGATTTCGGGGCGACTGAAGCTTTCTTT.

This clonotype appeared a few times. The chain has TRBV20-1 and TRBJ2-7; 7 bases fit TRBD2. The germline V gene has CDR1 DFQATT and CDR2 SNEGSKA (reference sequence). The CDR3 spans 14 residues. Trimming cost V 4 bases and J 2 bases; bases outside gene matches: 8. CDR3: CSATKRAGAYEQYF. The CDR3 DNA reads TGCAGTGCTACTAAGAGGGCGGGAGCCTACGAGCAGTACTTC.

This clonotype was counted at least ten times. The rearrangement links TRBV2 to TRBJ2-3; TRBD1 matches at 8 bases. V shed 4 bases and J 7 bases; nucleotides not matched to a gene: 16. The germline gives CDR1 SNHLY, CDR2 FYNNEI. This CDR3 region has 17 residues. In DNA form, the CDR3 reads TGTGCCAGCAGTGGACGCTGGAGGACAGGGACGGGGAATACGCAGTATTTT. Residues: CASSGRWRTGTGNTQYF.

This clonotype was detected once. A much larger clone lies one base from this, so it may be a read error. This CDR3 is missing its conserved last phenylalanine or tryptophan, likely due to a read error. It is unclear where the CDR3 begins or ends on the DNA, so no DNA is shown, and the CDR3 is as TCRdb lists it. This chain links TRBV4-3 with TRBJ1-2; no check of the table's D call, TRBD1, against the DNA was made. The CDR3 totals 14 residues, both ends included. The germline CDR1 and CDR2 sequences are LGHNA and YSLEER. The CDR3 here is CASSQDAGQGAWTC.

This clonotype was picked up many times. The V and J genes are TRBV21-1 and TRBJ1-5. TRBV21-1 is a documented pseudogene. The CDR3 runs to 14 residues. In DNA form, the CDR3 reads TGTGCCAGCAGACTAGGGGATAGCAATCAGCCCCAGCATTTT. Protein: CASRLGDSNQPQHF.

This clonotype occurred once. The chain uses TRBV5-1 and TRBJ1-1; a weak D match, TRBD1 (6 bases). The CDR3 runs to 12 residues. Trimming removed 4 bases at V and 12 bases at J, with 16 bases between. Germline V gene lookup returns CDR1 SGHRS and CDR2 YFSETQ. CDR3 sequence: CASSDGRGRTFF. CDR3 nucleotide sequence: TGCGCCAGCAGCGACGGAAGGGGGAGAACTTTCTTT. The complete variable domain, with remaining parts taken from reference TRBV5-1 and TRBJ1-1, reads KAGVTQTPRYLIKTRGQQVTLSCSPISGHRSVSWYQQTPGQGLQFLFEYFSETQRNKGNFPGRFSGRQFSNSRSEMNVSTLELGDSALYLCASSDGRGRTFFGQGTRLTVV.

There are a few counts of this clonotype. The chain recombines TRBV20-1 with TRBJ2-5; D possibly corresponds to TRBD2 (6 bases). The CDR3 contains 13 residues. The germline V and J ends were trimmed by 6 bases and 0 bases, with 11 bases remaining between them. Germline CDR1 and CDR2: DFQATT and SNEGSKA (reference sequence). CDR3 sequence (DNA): TGCAGTGCCGCTAGCGCACACCAAGAGACCCAGTACTTC. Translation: CSAASAHQETQYF.

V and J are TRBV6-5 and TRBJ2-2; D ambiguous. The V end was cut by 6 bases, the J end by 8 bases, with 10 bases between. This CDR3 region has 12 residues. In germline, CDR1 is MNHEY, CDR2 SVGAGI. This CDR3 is CASRRTGGELFF. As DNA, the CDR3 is TGTGCCAGCAGAAGGACGGGTGGGGAGCTGTTTTTT.

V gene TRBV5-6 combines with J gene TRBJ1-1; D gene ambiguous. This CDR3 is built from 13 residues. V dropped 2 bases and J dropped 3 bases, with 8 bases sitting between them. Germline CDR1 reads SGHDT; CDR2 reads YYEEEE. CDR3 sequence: CASSFIWDTEAFF. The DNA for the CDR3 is TGTGCCAGCAGCTTTATTTGGGACACTGAAGCTTTCTTT. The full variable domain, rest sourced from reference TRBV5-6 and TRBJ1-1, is DAGVTQSPTHLIKTRGQQVTLRCSPKSGHDTVSWYQQALGQGPQFIFQYYEEEERQRGNFPDRFSGHQFPNYSSELNVNALLLGDSALYLCASSFIWDTEAFFGQGTRLTVV.